This record looks at one T cell receptor beta chain sequence and its context. Profiling relied on immunoSEQ multiplex PCR, and the TCRdb table lists in-frame clones only, not all of them. This sample has tens of thousands of clones, with roughly 94% found just once. The CDR3 length is 16 residues. Germline CDR1 MDHEN, CDR2 SYDVKM. The V gene end was trimmed by 7 bases and the J gene end by 6 bases; junction bases not matched to a gene: 12. This sample was included in a study of T cell changes during pregnancy in multiple sclerosis. The clonotype was recovered from a female donor with multiple sclerosis, enrolled in a pregnancy study. The specimen was peripheral blood, collected after pregnancy. The genes are TRBV28 and TRBJ2-3; 11 bases align to TRBD2. The chain's CDR3 is CASTILAGEALDTQYF. The CDR3, as DNA: TGTGCCAGCACCATACTAGCGGGAGAGGCCTTGGATACGCAGTATTTT.